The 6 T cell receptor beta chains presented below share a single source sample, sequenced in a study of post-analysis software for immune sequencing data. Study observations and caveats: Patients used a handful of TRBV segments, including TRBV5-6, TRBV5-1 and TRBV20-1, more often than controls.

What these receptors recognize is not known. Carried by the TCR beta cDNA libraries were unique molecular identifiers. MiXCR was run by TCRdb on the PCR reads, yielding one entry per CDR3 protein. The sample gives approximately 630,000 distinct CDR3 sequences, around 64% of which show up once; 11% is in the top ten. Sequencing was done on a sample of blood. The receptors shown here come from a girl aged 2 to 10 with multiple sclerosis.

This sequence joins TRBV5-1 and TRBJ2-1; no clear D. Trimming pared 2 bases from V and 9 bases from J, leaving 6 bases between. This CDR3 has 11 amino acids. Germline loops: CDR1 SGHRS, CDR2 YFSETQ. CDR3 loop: CASSFAAEQFF. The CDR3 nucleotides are TGCGCCAGCAGCTTCGCGGCTGAGCAGTTCTTC. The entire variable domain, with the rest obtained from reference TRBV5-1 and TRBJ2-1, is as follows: KAGVTQTPRYLIKTRGQQVTLSCSPISGHRSVSWYQQTPGQGLQFLFEYFSETQRNKGNFPGRFSGRQFSNSRSEMNVSTLELGDSALYLCASSFAAEQFFGPGTRLTVL.

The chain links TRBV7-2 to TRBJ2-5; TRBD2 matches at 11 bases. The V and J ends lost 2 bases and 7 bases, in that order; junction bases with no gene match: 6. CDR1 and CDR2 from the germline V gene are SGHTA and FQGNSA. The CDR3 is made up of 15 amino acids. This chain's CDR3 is CASSLLGTSGGTQYF. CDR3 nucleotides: TGTGCCAGCAGCTTATTAGGGACTAGCGGTGGGACCCAGTACTTC.

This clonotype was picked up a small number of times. DNA of the CDR3: TGCAGCGTTGAAGGGTCAGGGAACTATGGCTACACCTTC. As protein: CSVEGSGNYGYTF. The chain combines TRBV29-1 with TRBJ1-2; possible D gene TRBD1, 5 bases. Deletions cut 1 base from V and 2 bases from J, with 8 bases between. This CDR3 is built from 13 residues. Germline loops: CDR1 SQVTM, CDR2 ANQGSEA.

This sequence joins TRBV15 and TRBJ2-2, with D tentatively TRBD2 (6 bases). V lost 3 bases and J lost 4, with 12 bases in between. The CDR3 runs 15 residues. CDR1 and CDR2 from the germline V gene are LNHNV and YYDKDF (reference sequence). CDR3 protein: CATSSWRGSTGELFF. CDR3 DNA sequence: TGTGCCACCAGCAGTTGGAGGGGTAGCACCGGGGAGCTGTTTTTT.

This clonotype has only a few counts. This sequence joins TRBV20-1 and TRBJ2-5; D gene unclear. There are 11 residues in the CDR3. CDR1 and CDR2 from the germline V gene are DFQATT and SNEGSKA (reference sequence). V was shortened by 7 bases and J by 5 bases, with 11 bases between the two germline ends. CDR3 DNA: TGCAGTGGTCCGACCCAGGAGACCCAGTACTTC. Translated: CSGPTQETQYF.

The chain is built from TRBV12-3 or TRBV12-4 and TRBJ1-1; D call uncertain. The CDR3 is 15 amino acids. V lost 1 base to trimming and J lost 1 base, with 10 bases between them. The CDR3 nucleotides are TGTGCCAGCAGTTTAGTCTCGAAGGGGAACACTGAAGCTTTCTTT. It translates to CASSLVSKGNTEAFF.